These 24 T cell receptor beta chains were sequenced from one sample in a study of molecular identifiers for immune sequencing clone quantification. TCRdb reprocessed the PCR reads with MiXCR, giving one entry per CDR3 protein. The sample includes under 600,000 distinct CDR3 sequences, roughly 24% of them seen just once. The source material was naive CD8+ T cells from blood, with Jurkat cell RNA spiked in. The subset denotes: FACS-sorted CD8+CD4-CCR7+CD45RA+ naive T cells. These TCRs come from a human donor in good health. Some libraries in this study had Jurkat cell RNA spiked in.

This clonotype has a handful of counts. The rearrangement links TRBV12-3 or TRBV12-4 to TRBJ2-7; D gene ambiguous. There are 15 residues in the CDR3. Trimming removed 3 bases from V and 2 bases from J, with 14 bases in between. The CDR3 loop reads CASSFGLDGTYEQYF. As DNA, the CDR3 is TGTGCCAGCAGTTTCGGATTGGACGGAACCTACGAGCAGTACTTC.

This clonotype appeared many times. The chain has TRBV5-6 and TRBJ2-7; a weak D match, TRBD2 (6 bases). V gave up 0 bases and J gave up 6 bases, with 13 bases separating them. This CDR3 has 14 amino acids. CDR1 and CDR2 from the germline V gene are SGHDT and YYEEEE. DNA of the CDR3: TGTGCCAGCAGCTTGGTTCCTTCGGGGGTCGAGCAGTACTTC. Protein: CASSLVPSGVEQYF.

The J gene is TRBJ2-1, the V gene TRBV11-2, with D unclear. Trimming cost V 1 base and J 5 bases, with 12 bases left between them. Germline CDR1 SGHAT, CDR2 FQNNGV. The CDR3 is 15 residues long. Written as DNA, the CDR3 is TGTGCCAGCAGCTTAGTTTCGCACTCGGACAATGAGCAGTTCTTC. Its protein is CASSLVSHSDNEQFF.

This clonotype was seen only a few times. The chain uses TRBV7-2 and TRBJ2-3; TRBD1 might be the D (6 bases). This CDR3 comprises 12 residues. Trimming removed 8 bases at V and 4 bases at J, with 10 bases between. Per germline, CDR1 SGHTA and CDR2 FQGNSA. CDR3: CASGGPADTQYF. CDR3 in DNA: TGTGCCAGCGGGGGCCCCGCAGATACGCAGTATTTT.

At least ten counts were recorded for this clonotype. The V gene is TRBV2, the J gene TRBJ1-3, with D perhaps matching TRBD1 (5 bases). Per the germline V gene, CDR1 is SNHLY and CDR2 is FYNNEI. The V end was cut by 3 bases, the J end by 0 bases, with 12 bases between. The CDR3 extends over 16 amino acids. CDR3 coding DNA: TGTGCCAGCAGTGACCGTGGACACCTCTCTGGAAACACCATATATTTT. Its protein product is CASSDRGHLSGNTIYF.

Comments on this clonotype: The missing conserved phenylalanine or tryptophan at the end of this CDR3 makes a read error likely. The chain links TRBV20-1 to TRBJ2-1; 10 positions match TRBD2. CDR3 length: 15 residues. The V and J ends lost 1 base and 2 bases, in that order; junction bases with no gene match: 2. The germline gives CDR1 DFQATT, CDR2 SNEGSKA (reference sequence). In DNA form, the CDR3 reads TGCAGTGCTAGAGGGACTAGCGGTCCCTACAATGAGCAGTTCTTA. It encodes CSARGTSGPYNEQFL.

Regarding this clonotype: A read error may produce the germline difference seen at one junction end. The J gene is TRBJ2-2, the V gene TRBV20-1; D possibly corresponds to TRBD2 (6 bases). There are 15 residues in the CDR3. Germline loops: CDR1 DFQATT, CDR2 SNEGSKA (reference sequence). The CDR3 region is CSASSLAVNTGELSF. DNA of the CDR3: TGCAGTGCTAGTTCTTTAGCGGTGAACACCGGGGAGCTGTCTTTT.

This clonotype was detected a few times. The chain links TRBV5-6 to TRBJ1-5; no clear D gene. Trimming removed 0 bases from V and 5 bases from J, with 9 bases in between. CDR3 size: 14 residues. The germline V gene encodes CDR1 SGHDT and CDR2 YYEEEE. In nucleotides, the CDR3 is TGTGCCAGCAGCTTGGGTAACCTTTATCAGCCCCAGCATTTT. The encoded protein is CASSLGNLYQPQHF.

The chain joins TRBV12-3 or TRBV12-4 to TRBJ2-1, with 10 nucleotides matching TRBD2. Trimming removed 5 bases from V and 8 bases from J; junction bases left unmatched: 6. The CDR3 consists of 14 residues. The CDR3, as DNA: TGTGCCAGCAGTCCTCGGACTAGCGGCGATGAGCAGTTCTTC. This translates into CASSPRTSGDEQFF.

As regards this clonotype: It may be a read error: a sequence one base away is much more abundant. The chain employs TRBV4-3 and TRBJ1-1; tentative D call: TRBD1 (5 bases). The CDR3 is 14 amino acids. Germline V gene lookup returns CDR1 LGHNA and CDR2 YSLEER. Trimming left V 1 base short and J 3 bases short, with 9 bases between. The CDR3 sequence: CASSQVGAHTEAFF. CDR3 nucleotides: TGCGCCAGCAGCCAAGTAGGGGCCCACACTGAAGCTTTCTTT.

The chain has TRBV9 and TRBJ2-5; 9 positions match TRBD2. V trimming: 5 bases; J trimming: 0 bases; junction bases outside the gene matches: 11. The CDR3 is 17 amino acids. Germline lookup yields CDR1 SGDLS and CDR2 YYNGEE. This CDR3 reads CASRGIKREAHQETQYF. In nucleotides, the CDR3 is TGTGCCAGCAGGGGGATCAAGCGGGAGGCCCACCAAGAGACCCAGTACTTC.

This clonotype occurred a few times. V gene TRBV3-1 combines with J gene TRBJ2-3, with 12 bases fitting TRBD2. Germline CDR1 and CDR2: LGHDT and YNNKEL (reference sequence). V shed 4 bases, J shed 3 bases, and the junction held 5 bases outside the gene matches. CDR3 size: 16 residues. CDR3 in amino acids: CASSRLAGGTTDTQYF. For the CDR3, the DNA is TGTGCCAGCAGCCGTCTAGCGGGGGGGACTACAGATACGCAGTATTTT.

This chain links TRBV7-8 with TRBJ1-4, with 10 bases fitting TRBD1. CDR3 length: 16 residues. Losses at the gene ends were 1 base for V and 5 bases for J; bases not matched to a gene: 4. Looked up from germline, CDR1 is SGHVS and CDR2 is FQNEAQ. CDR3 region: CASSLVWGQGNEKLFF. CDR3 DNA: TGTGCCAGCAGCTTAGTATGGGGACAGGGGAATGAAAAACTGTTTTTT.

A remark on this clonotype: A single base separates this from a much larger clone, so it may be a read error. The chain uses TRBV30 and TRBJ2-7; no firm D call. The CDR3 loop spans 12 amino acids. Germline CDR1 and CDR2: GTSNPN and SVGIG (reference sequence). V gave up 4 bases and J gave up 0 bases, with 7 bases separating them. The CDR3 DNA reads TGTGCCTGGACCGGTGACTCCTACGAGCAGTACTTC. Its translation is CAWTGDSYEQYF.

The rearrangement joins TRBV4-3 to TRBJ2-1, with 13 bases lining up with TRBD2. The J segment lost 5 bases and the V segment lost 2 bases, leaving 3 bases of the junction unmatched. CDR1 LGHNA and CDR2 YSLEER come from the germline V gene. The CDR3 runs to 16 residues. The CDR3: CASSQLGLAGDNEQFF. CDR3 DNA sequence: TGCGCCAGCAGCCAACTAGGACTAGCGGGGGACAATGAGCAGTTCTTC.

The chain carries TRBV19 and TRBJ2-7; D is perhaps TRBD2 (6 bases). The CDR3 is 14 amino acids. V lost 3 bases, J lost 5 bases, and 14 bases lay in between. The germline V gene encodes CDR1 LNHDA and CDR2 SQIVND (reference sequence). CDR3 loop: CASSMTGAPHEQYF. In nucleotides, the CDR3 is TGTGCCAGTAGTATGACGGGAGCGCCCCACGAGCAGTACTTC.

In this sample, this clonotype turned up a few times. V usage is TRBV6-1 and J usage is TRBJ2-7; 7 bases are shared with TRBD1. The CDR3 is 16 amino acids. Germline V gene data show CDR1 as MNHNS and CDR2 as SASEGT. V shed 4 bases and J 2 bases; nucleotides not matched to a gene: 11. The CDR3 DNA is TGTGCCAGCAGTGGGTGGGACAGAAGGACCCCCTACGAGCAGTACTTC. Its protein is CASSGWDRRTPYEQYF.

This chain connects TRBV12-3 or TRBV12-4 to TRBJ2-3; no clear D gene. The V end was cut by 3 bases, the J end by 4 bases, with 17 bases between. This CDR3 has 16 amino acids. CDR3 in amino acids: CASSLSSVGGADTQYF. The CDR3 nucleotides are TGTGCCAGCAGTTTGTCTTCTGTGGGCGGCGCAGATACGCAGTATTTT.

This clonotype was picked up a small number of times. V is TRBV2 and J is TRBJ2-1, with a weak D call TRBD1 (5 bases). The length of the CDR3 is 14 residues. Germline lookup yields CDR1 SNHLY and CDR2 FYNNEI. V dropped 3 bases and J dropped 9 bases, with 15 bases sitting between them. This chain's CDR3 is CASSDSRVAAEQFF. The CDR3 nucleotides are TGTGCCAGCAGTGATTCCAGGGTAGCTGCTGAGCAGTTCTTC. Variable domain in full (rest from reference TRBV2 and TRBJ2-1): EPEVTQTPSHQVTQMGQEVILRCVPISNHLYFYWYRQILGQKVEFLVSFYNNEISEKSEIFDDQFSVERPDGSNFTLKIRSTKLEDSAMYFCASSDSRVAAEQFFGPGTRLTVL.

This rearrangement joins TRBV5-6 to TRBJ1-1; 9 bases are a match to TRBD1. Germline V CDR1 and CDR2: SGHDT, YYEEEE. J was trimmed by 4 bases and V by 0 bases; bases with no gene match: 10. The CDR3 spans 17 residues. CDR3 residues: CASSLGGQTGGPTEAFF. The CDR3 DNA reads TGTGCCAGCAGCTTGGGCGGACAGACAGGGGGGCCCACTGAAGCTTTCTTT.

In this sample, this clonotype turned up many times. This CDR3 is CASSQDLNTGELFF. Here the CDR3 DNA reads TGTGCCAGCAGCCAAGATTTAAACACCGGGGAGCTGTTTTTT. V is TRBV4-2 and J is TRBJ2-2; D not resolved. Trimming removed 0 bases at V and 2 bases at J, with 4 bases between. Germline V gives CDR1 LGHNA, CDR2 YNFKEQ. The CDR3 spans 14 residues.

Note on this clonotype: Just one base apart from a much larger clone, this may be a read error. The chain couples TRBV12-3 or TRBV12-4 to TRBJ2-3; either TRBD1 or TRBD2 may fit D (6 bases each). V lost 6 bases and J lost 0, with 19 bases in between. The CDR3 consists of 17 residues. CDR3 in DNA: TGTGCCAGCAGCCCGCCCCCGGGGGCTGCTAGCACAGATACGCAGTATTTT. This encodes CASSPPPGAASTDTQYF.

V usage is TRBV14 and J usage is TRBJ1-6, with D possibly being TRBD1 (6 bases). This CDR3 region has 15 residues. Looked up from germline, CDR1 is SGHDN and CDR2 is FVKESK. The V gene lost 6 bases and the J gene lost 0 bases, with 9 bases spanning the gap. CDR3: CASRAGASYNSPLHF. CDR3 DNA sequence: TGTGCCAGCAGGGCGGGGGCCTCCTATAATTCACCCCTCCACTTT.

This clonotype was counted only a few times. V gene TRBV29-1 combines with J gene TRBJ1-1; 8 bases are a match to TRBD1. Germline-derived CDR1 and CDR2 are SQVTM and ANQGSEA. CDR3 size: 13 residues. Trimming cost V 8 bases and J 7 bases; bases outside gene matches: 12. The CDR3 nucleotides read TGCAGCACGATCCTCAGGGGGCAAGTTGAAGCTTTCTTT. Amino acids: CSTILRGQVEAFF.